This note documents a single T cell receptor (beta chain) sequence. CDR3 size: 15 residues. V was clipped by 4 bases and J by 4 bases; unmatched bases: 8. The germline CDR1 and CDR2 sequences are LNHDA and SQIVND (reference sequence). Per the study methods: Amplification from reference gene primers served as the basis for estimated nucleated cell counts. Produced via immunoSEQ multiplex PCR; TCRdb's table is partial and in-frame only. The V and J calls and the clone size are those of that table, but D and trimming were determined from the DNA. The profile shows about 45,000 clones, around 82% of them singletons. This entry is derived from a study of blood T cell repertoires in COVID-19. As for the study in general: Sample material is recorded as cDNA or gDNA derived from T cells, B-cell-depleted T cells, or PBMCs.

The sequenced sample consisted of peripheral blood. The chain uses TRBV19 and TRBJ2-7; 9 positions agree with TRBD1. The sequence was collected from a woman over 75 with acute or convalescent COVID-19. The CDR3: CASSTPGQGKYEQYF. Here the CDR3 DNA reads TGTGCCAGTAGTACCCCTGGACAGGGGAAGTACGAGCAGTACTTC. Combining the CDR3 with reference TRBV19 and TRBJ2-7 gives the whole variable domain DGGITQSPKYLFRKEGQNVTLSCEQNLNHDAMYWYRQDPGQGLRLIYYSQIVNDFQKGDIAEGYSVSREKKESFPLTVTSAQKNPTAFYLCASSTPGQGKYEQYFGPGTRLTVT.